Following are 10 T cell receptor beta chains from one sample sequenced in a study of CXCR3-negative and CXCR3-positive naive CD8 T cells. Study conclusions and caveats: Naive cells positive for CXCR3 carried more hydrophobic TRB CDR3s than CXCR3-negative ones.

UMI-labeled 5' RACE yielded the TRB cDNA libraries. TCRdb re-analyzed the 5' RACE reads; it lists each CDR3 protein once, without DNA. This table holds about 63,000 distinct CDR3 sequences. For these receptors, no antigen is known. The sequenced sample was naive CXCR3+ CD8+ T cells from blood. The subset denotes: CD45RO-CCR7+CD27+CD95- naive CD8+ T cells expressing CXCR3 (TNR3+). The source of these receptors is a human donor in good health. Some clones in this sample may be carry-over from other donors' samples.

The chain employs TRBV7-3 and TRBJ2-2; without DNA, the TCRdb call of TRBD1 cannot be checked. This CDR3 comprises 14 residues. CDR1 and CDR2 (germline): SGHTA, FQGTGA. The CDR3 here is CASSPGTGEVELFF.

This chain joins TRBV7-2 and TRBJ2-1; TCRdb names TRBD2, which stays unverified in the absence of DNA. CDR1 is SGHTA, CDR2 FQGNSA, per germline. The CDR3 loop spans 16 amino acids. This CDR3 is CASSWTDYGSYNEQFF.

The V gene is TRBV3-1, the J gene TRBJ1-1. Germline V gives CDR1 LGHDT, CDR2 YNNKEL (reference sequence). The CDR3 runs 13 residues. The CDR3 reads CASSPWSGTEAFF.

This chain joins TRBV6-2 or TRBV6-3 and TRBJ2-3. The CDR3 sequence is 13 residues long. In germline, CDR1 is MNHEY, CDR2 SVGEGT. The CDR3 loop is CASSYSQLGTQYF.

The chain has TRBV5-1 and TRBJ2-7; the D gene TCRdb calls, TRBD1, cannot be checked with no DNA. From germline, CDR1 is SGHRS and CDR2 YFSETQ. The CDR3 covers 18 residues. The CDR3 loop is CASSPFFPPKGGGYEQYF.

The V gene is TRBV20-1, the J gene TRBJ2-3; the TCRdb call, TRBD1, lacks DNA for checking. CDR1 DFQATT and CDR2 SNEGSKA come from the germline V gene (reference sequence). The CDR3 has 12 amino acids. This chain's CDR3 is CSASGISDTQYF.

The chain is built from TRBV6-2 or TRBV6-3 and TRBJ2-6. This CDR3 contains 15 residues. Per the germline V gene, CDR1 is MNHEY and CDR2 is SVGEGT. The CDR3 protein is CASSSTDSGANVLTF.

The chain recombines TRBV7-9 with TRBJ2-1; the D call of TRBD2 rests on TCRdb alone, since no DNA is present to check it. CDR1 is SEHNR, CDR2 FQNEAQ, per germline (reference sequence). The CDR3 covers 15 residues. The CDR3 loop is CASSPAGVGYNEQFF. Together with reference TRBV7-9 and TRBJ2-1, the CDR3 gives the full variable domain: DTGVSQNPRHKITKRGQNVTFRCDPISEHNRLYWYRQTLGQGPEFLTYFQNEAQLEKSRLLSDRFSAERPKGSFSTLEIQRTEQGDSAMYLCASSPAGVGYNEQFFGPGTRLTVL.

The chain's CDR3 is CASSLVLYNEQFF. The gene calls are TRBV5-4 and TRBJ2-1. The CDR3 is made up of 13 amino acids. The germline CDR1 and CDR2 sequences are SGHNT and YYREEE (reference sequence).

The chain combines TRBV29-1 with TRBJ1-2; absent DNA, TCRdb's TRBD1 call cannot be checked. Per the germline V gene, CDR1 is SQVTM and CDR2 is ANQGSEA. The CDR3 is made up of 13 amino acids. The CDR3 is CSVDTLGDYGYTF.